The 22 T cell receptor beta chains below come from one sample, sequenced in a study of T-cell memory formation after mild COVID-19. TCRdb analysed the 5' RACE reads with MiXCR anew, one entry per CDR3 protein. The sample lists 150,000 to 200,000 distinct CDR3 sequences; roughly 11% were seen once. Sequences were obtained from PBMCs or a T cell subset sorted from them (not recorded which). These receptor sequences come from a young man who had mild COVID-19 (a few samples of this study predate the infection). Cell type and time point are not known.

This clonotype has a count of ten or more. V is TRBV7-9 and J is TRBJ1-1; the D gene is possibly TRBD1 (6 bases). This CDR3 is built from 14 residues. Looked up from germline, CDR1 is SEHNR and CDR2 is FQNEAQ (reference sequence). Trimming shortened V by 4 bases and J by 1 base, and 10 bases separated the two germline ends. CDR3 residues: CASSSEQGNTEAFF. Here the CDR3 DNA reads TGTGCCAGCAGCTCCGAACAGGGGAACACTGAAGCTTTCTTT.

The J gene is TRBJ2-2, the V gene TRBV12-3 or TRBV12-4, with D possibly being TRBD1 (6 bases). Trimming took 6 bases from V and 5 from J, leaving 16 bases between them. The CDR3 has 15 amino acids. Written as DNA, the CDR3 is TGTGCCAGCAGGACCCGACAGGCTGGGACCGGGGAGCTGTTTTTT. Translating it yields CASRTRQAGTGELFF.

This clonotype has only a few counts. The gene calls are TRBV28 and TRBJ2-7; D perhaps matches TRBD1 (6 bases). The CDR3 loop spans 12 amino acids. Trimming pared 1 base from V and 6 bases from J, leaving 7 bases between. The V gene's germline CDR1 is MDHEN and CDR2 SYDVKM. The CDR3 loop reads CASSLFRGEQYV. The DNA of the CDR3 is TGTGCCAGCAGTTTATTCAGGGGCGAGCAGTACGTC.

The chain employs TRBV12-3 or TRBV12-4 and TRBJ1-4; TRBD1 might be the D (5 bases). This CDR3 is built from 14 residues. The V end was cut by 6 bases, the J end by 2 bases, with 10 bases between. CDR3: CASRPGHTNEKLFF. DNA of the CDR3: TGTGCCAGCAGACCAGGACATACTAATGAAAAACTGTTTTTT.

The table lists this clonotype with a few counts. The chain recombines TRBV21-1 with TRBJ2-7; TRBD1, as called in the table, went unchecked against the DNA. TRBV21-1 is labeled a pseudogene. The CDR3 has 13 residues. The CDR3 nucleotides read TGTGCCAGGACAGGGGGGGGAAACTACGAGCAGTACGTC. Amino acids: CARTGGGNYEQYV.

The chain links TRBV4-2 to TRBJ1-2; 9 positions match TRBD1. Germline V CDR1 and CDR2: LGHNA, YNFKEQ. Germline trimming cut 1 base from V and 7 bases from J; bases unmatched to any gene: 7. The CDR3 has 15 amino acids. The CDR3 nucleotides are TGTGCCAGCAGCCAAGTTGACAGGGGGGATGGTGGCTACACCTTC. This sequence encodes CASSQVDRGDGGYTF.

The J gene is TRBJ2-5, the V gene TRBV14; 9 bases map to TRBD2. The CDR3 covers 14 residues. The V and J ends lost 5 bases and 5 bases, in that order; junction bases with no gene match: 6. Per germline, CDR1 SGHDN and CDR2 FVKESK. The CDR3 DNA is TGTGCCAGCAGCAATAGCGGGGGCCGGGAGACCCAGTACTTC. It is translated as CASSNSGGRETQYF.

The genes are TRBV6-6 and TRBJ2-3; D possibly corresponds to TRBD1 (6 bases). Germline loops: CDR1 MNHNY, CDR2 SVGAGI (reference sequence). This CDR3 region has 14 residues. V was trimmed by 2 bases and J by 2 bases, leaving 8 bases between them. The CDR3 DNA sequence: TGTGCCAGCAGTTACGGACAGCTCACAGATACGCAGTATTTT. Protein product: CASSYGQLTDTQYF.

The chain has TRBV28 and TRBJ1-5; D might be TRBD1 (6 bases). The CDR3 is 15 amino acids. Germline CDR1 and CDR2: MDHEN and SYDVKM. With 3 bases removed from V and 3 bases from J, the gap between germline ends came to 12 bases. CDR3 bases: TGTGCCAGCAGTTTGGCGGACAGCACCAATCAGCCCCAGCATTTT. Protein product: CASSLADSTNQPQHF.

V gene TRBV7-9 combines with J gene TRBJ2-7; perhaps TRBD1 as D (6 bases). The V end was cut by 2 bases, the J end by 9 bases, with 17 bases between. Germline V lookup: CDR1 SEHNR, CDR2 FQNEAQ (reference sequence). The CDR3 contains 14 residues. The DNA of the CDR3 is TGTGCCAGCAGCTTAAGTAACAGGGCCCACCCGCAGTACTTC. Translated, it gives CASSLSNRAHPQYF. Drawing the rest from reference TRBV7-9 and TRBJ2-7, the complete variable domain is DTGVSQNPRHKITKRGQNVTFRCDPISEHNRLYWYRQTLGQGPEFLTYFQNEAQLEKSRLLSDRFSAERPKGSFSTLEIQRTEQGDSAMYLCASSLSNRAHPQYFGPGTRLTVT.

The genes are TRBV28 and TRBJ2-7; D may be TRBD1 (6 bases). Trimming removed 5 bases at V and 3 bases at J, with 14 bases between. The CDR3 spans 14 residues. CDR1 MDHEN and CDR2 SYDVKM come from the germline V gene. DNA of the CDR3: TGTGCCAGCAGTCAAAGGGGGACCAACTACGAGCAGTACGTC. It codes for CASSQRGTNYEQYV.

Only a few counts were recorded for this clonotype. The CDR3 sequence is CASSWGQALEAFF. CDR3 DNA: TGTGCCAGCAGTTGGGGACAGGCCCTTGAAGCTTTCTTT. V usage is TRBV6-1 and J usage is TRBJ1-1; 8 positions match TRBD1. This CDR3 has 13 residues. The germline gives CDR1 MNHNS, CDR2 SASEGT. V was clipped by 5 bases and J by 7 bases; unmatched bases: 6.

The V call is TRBV2, the J call TRBJ2-7; D not resolved. The CDR3 is 13 amino acids. Germline lookup yields CDR1 SNHLY and CDR2 FYNNEI. Trimming left V 4 bases short and J 2 bases short, with 9 bases between. This CDR3 is CASSGVQTYEQYV. The CDR3 DNA is TGTGCCAGCAGTGGGGTTCAGACCTACGAGCAGTACGTC.

Ten or more counts support this clonotype. The V and J genes are TRBV18 and TRBJ2-1, with TRBD2 identical over 10 bases. This CDR3 spans 16 amino acids. Germline loops: CDR1 KGHSH, CDR2 LQKENI. Trimming cost V 3 bases and J 4 bases; bases outside gene matches: 6. CDR3 sequence reads: CASSPRAGGEYNEQFF. As DNA, the CDR3 is TGTGCCAGCTCACCGCGAGCGGGGGGGGAATACAATGAGCAGTTCTTC.

This clonotype was observed a few times. This chain joins TRBV20-1 and TRBJ2-3, with TRBD2 matching 9 bases. This CDR3 has 14 residues. Germline-derived CDR1 and CDR2 are DFQATT and SNEGSKA (reference sequence). The ends lost 5 bases at V and 1 base at J; junction bases unmatched: 4. Written as DNA, the CDR3 is TGCAGTGCTCGCCTAGCGGGGCGCACAGATACGCAGTATTTT. Its protein product is CSARLAGRTDTQYF.

V and J are TRBV10-3 and TRBJ2-7, with D tentatively TRBD1 (6 bases). The CDR3 sequence is 14 residues long. V lost 4 bases to trimming and J lost 0 bases, with 10 bases between them. Germline CDR1 ENHRY, CDR2 SYGVKD. The CDR3 region has the DNA TGTGCCATCAGTGTAGGGGGTAGCTCCTACGAGCAGTACTTC. Translation gives CAISVGGSSYEQYF.

The gene calls are TRBV9 and TRBJ2-7; 8 nucleotides align to TRBD1. The CDR3 sequence is 15 residues long. V was pared by 0 bases and J by 3 bases, with 5 bases of the junction left unmatched. Germline CDR1 and CDR2: SGDLS and YYNGEE. The CDR3 spells CASSVGTGTGYEQYF. The CDR3 DNA reads TGTGCCAGCAGCGTAGGAACCGGGACAGGCTACGAGCAGTACTTC.

The J gene is TRBJ1-1, the V gene TRBV7-8; D might be TRBD1 (6 bases). Germline lookup yields CDR1 SGHVS and CDR2 FQNEAQ. The CDR3 runs to 14 residues. V was shortened by 1 base and J by 1 base, with 7 bases between the two germline ends. The CDR3 DNA sequence: TGTGCCAGCAGCTTAGAACAGGGGAACACTGAAGCTTTCTTT. Translating it yields CASSLEQGNTEAFF.

A few counts support this clonotype. The chain carries TRBV11-1 and TRBJ2-7; D not resolved. V was pared by 5 bases and J by 0 bases, with 17 bases between. Germline V gives CDR1 SGHAT, CDR2 FQDESV (reference sequence). The CDR3 sequence is 16 residues long. CDR3 amino acids: CASSPRTSRGSYEQYF. CDR3 bases: TGTGCCAGCAGCCCGAGGACGTCCCGAGGCTCCTACGAGCAGTACTTC.

Ten or more counts support this clonotype. V and J are TRBV24-1 and TRBJ2-6; no clear D gene. This CDR3 is 16 amino acids long. The germline gives CDR1 KGHDR, CDR2 SFDVKD. V was shortened by 3 bases and J by 0 bases, with 8 bases between the two germline ends. The CDR3 loop is CATSDGGSSGANVLTF. CDR3 nucleotides: TGTGCCACCAGTGATGGCGGTAGCTCTGGGGCCAACGTCCTGACTTTC.

A few counts support this clonotype. The V and J genes are TRBV7-8 and TRBJ2-5; perhaps TRBD1 as D (6 bases). The germline gives CDR1 SGHVS, CDR2 FQNEAQ. This CDR3 contains 15 residues. Trimming left V 8 bases short and J 3 bases short, with 19 bases between. CDR3 DNA sequence: TGTGCCAGCGCAAACAGGGTACTTCCGAAAGAGACCCAGTACTTC. As protein: CASANRVLPKETQYF.

This clonotype was seen a handful of times. V is TRBV6-1 and J is TRBJ2-3, with TRBD2 matching 7 bases. The CDR3 totals 16 residues. Trimming at V came to 3 bases and at J to 0 bases, leaving 6 bases not matched to a gene. Germline CDR1 is MNHNS and CDR2 is SASEGT. CDR3 DNA: TGTGCCAGCAGTGAGCGGAAGCGGGGTAGCACAGATACGCAGTATTTT. It is translated as CASSERKRGSTDTQYF.